These 11 T cell receptor beta chains were all obtained from the same sample, sequenced in a study of control samples from healthy donors and cancer patients. The table came from immunoSEQ multiplex PCR; TCRdb's copy has only in-frame clones and leaves some out. Here the sample spans fewer than 200,000 clones, 85% to 95% being singletons. The material sequenced was blood. The receptors originated from a woman aged 60-75 years in good health.

The chain is built from TRBV5-5 and TRBJ2-7, with 9 bases that match TRBD2. V lost 0 bases, J lost 3 bases, and 7 bases stayed unmatched. There are 16 residues in the CDR3. Germline lookup yields CDR1 SGHKS and CDR2 YYEKEE (reference sequence). As DNA, the CDR3 is TGTGCCAGCAGCTTGGGACCTAGCGGGACCTACTACGAGCAGTACTTC. Translation: CASSLGPSGTYYEQYF.

This rearrangement joins TRBV27 to TRBJ1-2; D unclear. CDR1 and CDR2 (germline): MNHEY, SMNVEV (reference sequence). The CDR3 runs 14 residues. Trimming cost V 3 bases and J 0 bases, with 8 bases left between them. The CDR3 loop reads CASSLAGTNYGYTF. The CDR3, as DNA: TGTGCCAGCAGTTTGGCGGGGACTAACTATGGCTACACCTTC.

The chain combines TRBV10-3 with TRBJ1-3; the D gene is possibly TRBD1 (5 bases). The CDR3 is 18 amino acids. Trimming took off 4 bases at V and 1 base at J, with 20 bases between the two ends. The germline V gene encodes CDR1 ENHRY and CDR2 SYGVKD. Here the CDR3 DNA reads TGTGCCATCAGTGGGCGCGAGGCAGGGATAGGATCTGGAAACACCATATATTTT. Translated, it gives CAISGREAGIGSGNTIYF.

This sequence joins TRBV5-1 and TRBJ2-5; D is undetermined. The CDR3 runs 13 residues. Germline CDR1 reads SGHRS; CDR2 reads YFSETQ. Between the trimmed V and J ends, which lost 0 bases and 5 bases, there was a span of 8 bases. CDR3 DNA: TGCGCCAGCAGCTTGGGTGCGATGGAGACCCAGTACTTC. Translation gives CASSLGAMETQYF. Combining the CDR3 with reference TRBV5-1 and TRBJ2-5 gives the whole variable domain KAGVTQTPRYLIKTRGQQVTLSCSPISGHRSVSWYQQTPGQGLQFLFEYFSETQRNKGNFPGRFSGRQFSNSRSEMNVSTLELGDSALYLCASSLGAMETQYFGPGTRLLVL.

V and J are TRBV7-2 and TRBJ1-1; no clear D gene. Germline V gives CDR1 SGHTA, CDR2 FQGNSA. The CDR3 sequence is 13 residues long. Trimming removed 5 bases at V and 1 base at J, with 8 bases between. CDR3 in DNA: TGTGCCAGCAGCCTAGGGAAGAACACTGAAGCTTTCTTT. Its translation is CASSLGKNTEAFF.

The table lists this clone with a count of one. The chain recombines TRBV12-5 with TRBJ2-1; no definite D call. This CDR3 region has 13 residues. The V and J ends lost 5 bases and 6 bases respectively, with 11 bases between them. Germline V CDR1 and CDR2: LGHNT, FRNRAP. CDR3 protein: CASGLDTSNEQFF. Written as DNA, the CDR3 is TGTGCTAGTGGTCTAGACACCAGCAATGAGCAGTTCTTC. Drawing the rest from reference TRBV12-5 and TRBJ2-1, the complete variable domain is DARVTQTPRHKVTEMGQEVTMRCQPILGHNTVFWYRQTMMQGLELLAYFRNRAPLDDSGMPKDRFSAEMPDATLATLKIQPSEPRDSAVYFCASGLDTSNEQFFGPGTRLTVL.

The chain uses TRBV7-9 and TRBJ1-4; no clear D. With 4 bases removed from V and 8 bases from J, the gap between germline ends came to 26 bases. This CDR3 is built from 18 residues. In germline, CDR1 is SEHNR, CDR2 FQNEAQ (reference sequence). This CDR3 reads CASSSFWEIRASEEKLFF. The CDR3 region has the DNA TGTGCCAGCAGCTCATTTTGGGAGATTAGGGCTTCTGAGGAAAAACTGTTTTTT.

The V call is TRBV7-2, the J call TRBJ1-5; the match to TRBD1 covers 8 bases. The CDR3 sequence is 18 residues long. V lost 2 bases to trimming and J lost 0 bases; unmatched junction nucleotides: 9. Germline V lookup: CDR1 SGHTA, CDR2 FQGNSA. CDR3: CASSLQGQVPLSNQPQHF. The CDR3 coding sequence is TGTGCCAGCAGCTTACAGGGACAGGTACCACTTAGCAATCAGCCCCAGCATTTT.

The chain recombines TRBV6-5 with TRBJ1-2; 8 bases align to TRBD1. Trimming removed 6 bases from V and 10 bases from J; junction bases left unmatched: 16. The CDR3 runs 15 residues. Germline assignment: CDR1 MNHEY and CDR2 SVGAGI. CDR3 coding DNA: TGTGCCAGCAGGCGATCCGGGGACAGGCAACCGTTCTACACCTTC. It specifies CASRRSGDRQPFYTF.

V gene TRBV19 combines with J gene TRBJ2-5; D possibly corresponds to TRBD2 (6 bases). CDR3 length: 14 residues. V lost 6 bases and J lost 4, with 15 bases in between. Germline CDR1 is LNHDA and CDR2 is SQIVND (reference sequence). Written as DNA, the CDR3 is TGTGCCAGTAGCGGGGGTAGGTTAGGAGAGACCCAGTACTTC. As protein: CASSGGRLGETQYF.

The chain employs TRBV5-1 and TRBJ2-7, with 9 nucleotides matching TRBD1. The CDR3 totals 15 residues. Germline loops: CDR1 SGHRS, CDR2 YFSETQ. Trimming cost V 3 bases and J 5 bases; bases outside gene matches: 9. This chain's CDR3 is CASSSPGQGVHEQYF. CDR3 nucleotides: TGCGCCAGCAGCTCACCGGGACAGGGCGTGCACGAGCAGTACTTC. Full variable domain (outside the CDR3, taken from reference TRBV5-1 and TRBJ2-7): KAGVTQTPRYLIKTRGQQVTLSCSPISGHRSVSWYQQTPGQGLQFLFEYFSETQRNKGNFPGRFSGRQFSNSRSEMNVSTLELGDSALYLCASSSPGQGVHEQYFGPGTRLTVT.